Many counts were recorded for the clone carrying this T cell receptor beta chain. The sample originates from a study of spatial heterogeneity in lung cancer. Documented time point: sample taken at primary tumor resection. Whole RNA from tumor, nontumor lung or frozen PBMC was sequenced unsorted. The donors comprised around 76 untreated early-stage non-small cell lung cancer patients. Germline V gives CDR1 SGHAT, CDR2 FQNNGV. V was clipped by 6 bases and J by 1 base, with 8 bases between them. The CDR3 has 13 amino acids. Every molecule of TCR cDNA had its own unique molecular identifier. TCRdb redid the calling of the 5' RACE reads with MiXCR, one entry per CDR3 protein. The sample has nearly 50,000 distinct CDR3 sequences; roughly 7.6% are singletons.

The chain employs TRBV11-2 and TRBJ2-3; D gene unclear. Sequences were derived from PBMCs, sampled at surgery. The clonotype comes from a female donor with early-stage non-small cell lung cancer. For the CDR3, the DNA is TGTGCCAGCAGGGGCTCGGGCACAGATACGCAGTATTTT. Its translation is CASRGSGTDTQYF.